These T cell receptor beta chains were read from a single sample in a study of PD-1 blockade in classical Hodgkin lymphoma. Clones were sequenced by immunoSEQ multiplex PCR, and TCRdb holds only the in-frame ones, with some missing. Of 95,000 to 100,000 clones in the sample, 85% to 90% were seen once. Here the sequenced sample was peripheral blood mononuclear cells (PBMCs), taken before the second cycle of nivolumab. These receptors were obtained from a human donor with classical Hodgkin lymphoma. Each CDR3 is given with its conserved first and last residue. The order of the fields is V gene, D gene, J gene, clone size, CDR3 DNA, CDR3 protein. The D gene is left open where the match is weak. Rows may omit the clone size; those that give it use once, few, many or a size class.

TRBV5-6	.	TRBJ2-3	.	TGTGCCAGCAGCTTGAACACAGATACGCAGTATTTT	CASSLNTDTQYF
TRBV2	.	TRBJ2-7	once	TGTGCCAGCATCACGATAGGGTGGGCCGAGCAGTACTTC	CASITIGWAEQYF
TRBV4-3	.	TRBJ1-6	.	TGCGCCAGCAGCCCATCCCGGGGGGCGAATTCACCCCTCCACTTT	CASSPSRGANSPLHF
TRBV7-6	TRBD1	TRBJ1-4	.	TGTGCCAGCAGCTCCCTGACAGGGATGGGTGAAAAACTGTTTTTT	CASSSLTGMGEKLFF
TRBV9	TRBD1	TRBJ1-6	once	TGTGCCAGCAGCGTAGCCGGGACAGGGGCATCACCCCTCCACTTT	CASSVAGTGASPLHF
TRBV18	.	TRBJ2-7	.	TGTGCCAGCTCACCAGATCCAGGGGGGAACTACGAGCAGTACTTC	CASSPDPGGNYEQYF
TRBV11-3	TRBD1	TRBJ2-1	.	TGTGCCAGCAGCTCTCGGGACAGCTCCTACAATGAGCAGTTCTTC	CASSSRDSSYNEQFF
TRBV15	.	TRBJ1-2	.	TGTGCCACCAGCAGAGACCGGCAGGGAGACTATGGCTACACCTTC	CATSRDRQGDYGYTF
TRBV28	TRBD1	TRBJ1-2	.	TGTGCCAGCAGTCGCGGGACAGGGAACTATGGCTACACCTTC	CASSRGTGNYGYTF
TRBV7-2	.	TRBJ2-1	.	TGTGCCAGCAGCTTAGCGAATTTAGGCCACAATGAGCAGTTCTTC	CASSLANLGHNEQFF
TRBV14	.	TRBJ2-3	.	TGTGCCAGCAGCCAAGGGGATACGCAGTATTTT	CASSQGDTQYF
TRBV7-8	.	TRBJ2-2	.	TGTGCCAGCAGCCTATGGACTCAACCCACCGGGGAGCTGTTTTTT	CASSLWTQPTGELFF
TRBV28	TRBD1	TRBJ1-1	.	TGTGCCAGCAGTCACAGGGACAGGGTAAAATCTGAAGCTTTCTTT	CASSHRDRVKSEAFF
TRBV30	TRBD1	TRBJ2-7	.	TGTGCCTGGAGAAACCAGGGGGCCTACGAGCAGTACTTC	CAWRNQGAYEQYF
TRBV21-1	.	TRBJ1-2	.	TGTGCCAGCAGCAGCTGGGGGGGCCTCTATGGCTACACCTTC	CASSSWGGLYGYTF
TRBV18	TRBD2	TRBJ2-7	.	TGTGCCAGCTCACCGGGGACTAGCGGGGTAATTTTTTCCTACGAGCAGTACTTC	CASSPGTSGVIFSYEQYF
TRBV15	TRBD1	TRBJ2-7	.	TGTGCCACCAGCAGAGGGCAGGGGGCCTACGAGCAGTACTTC	CATSRGQGAYEQYF
TRBV27	.	TRBJ1-3	.	TGTGCCAGCAGTTTAGGGCCAGGGCCCCTTACCTCTGGAAACACCATATATTTT	CASSLGPGPLTSGNTIYF
TRBV2	.	TRBJ1-5	medium-sized	TGTGCCAGCGAGGAGGGGTCCAGCGATCAGCCCCAGCATTTT	CASEEGSSDQPQHF
TRBV6-4	.	TRBJ2-3	few	TGTGCCAGCAGTGCCGAGTCTAGCACAGATACGCAGTATTTT	CASSAESSTDTQYF
TRBV10-1	TRBD1	TRBJ2-2	.	TGCGCCAGCAGTGGTGCCAAATTGGGACAGGGGGAGGACACCGGGGAGCTGTTTTTT	CASSGAKLGQGEDTGELFF
TRBV7-8	.	TRBJ1-5	once	TGTGCCAGCAGCTTATTAACCGGGGGCTATGATCAGCCCCAGCATTTT	CASSLLTGGYDQPQHF
TRBV18	TRBD1	TRBJ1-1	once	TGTGCCAGCTCACCAGGGACAGGAGGCACTGAAGCTTTCTTT	CASSPGTGGTEAFF
TRBV30	.	TRBJ1-3	.	TGTGCCTGGAGTGGGGGCTCTGGAAACACCATATATTTT	CAWSGGSGNTIYF
TRBV7-9	.	TRBJ2-7	.	TGTGCCAGCAGCTTAGCAGACTCCTACGAGCAGTACTTC	CASSLADSYEQYF
TRBV5-1	.	TRBJ2-5	.	TGCGCCAGCAGCTTGGCCCCTAGCGAAACCCAGTACTTC	CASSLAPSETQYF
TRBV29-1	.	TRBJ2-3	.	TGCAGCGTTAATCCGGCAGGCACAGATACGCAGTATTTT	CSVNPAGTDTQYF
TRBV30	.	TRBJ2-5	.	TGTGCCTGGAGTTCTGGCGGGACTTTCCAAGAGACCCAGTACTTC	CAWSSGGTFQETQYF
TRBV4-3	.	TRBJ2-1	.	TGCGCCAGCAGCCAAGAACGCGGGGTCTCCGCTCTGAGCTCCTACAATGAGCAGTTCTTC	CASSQERGVSALSSYNEQFF
TRBV7-2	.	TRBJ2-1	.	TGTGCCAGCAGCTTAGAATGGACCCCCTACAATGAGCAGTTCTTC	CASSLEWTPYNEQFF
TRBV14	.	TRBJ2-5	.	TGTGCCAGCAGCCAAGAACCTACCTGGGGCCAAGAGACCCAGTACTTC	CASSQEPTWGQETQYF
TRBV28	TRBD1	TRBJ1-5	.	TGTGCCAGCAGCCCACAGGGGGGATATCAGCCCCAGCATTTT	CASSPQGGYQPQHF
TRBV12-5	TRBD2	TRBJ2-7	.	TGTGCTAGTGGCACCCTAGCGGGGGGGGCCTACGAGCAGTACTTC	CASGTLAGGAYEQYF
TRBV7-9	TRBD1	TRBJ1-5	.	TGTGCCAGCAGCCACGCGACAGGGGAGGTGGGCAATCAGCCCCAGCATTTT	CASSHATGEVGNQPQHF
TRBV5-6	.	TRBJ2-7	.	TGTGCCAGCAGCTTGGAACGGTTGACGGAGCAGTACTTC	CASSLERLTEQYF
TRBV2	.	TRBJ2-3	.	TGTGCCAGCACGCGGAACACAGATACGCAGTATTTT	CASTRNTDTQYF
TRBV7-9	TRBD2	TRBJ2-1	.	TGTGCCAGCAGCTCCGGACCCGCTAGCGGGGGGGCCAATGAGCAGTTCTTC	CASSSGPASGGANEQFF